These 28 T cell receptor beta chains came from one sample sequenced in a study of prognosis after radiotherapy for stage I lung cancer. Two-round multiplex PCR amplified TCR beta CDR3 from genomic DNA. First-round PCR amplification was performed with primers specific to each TRBV and TRBJ gene. TCRdb independently ran MiXCR on the multiplex PCR reads; one entry per CDR3 protein. This sample yields around 14,000 distinct CDR3 sequences, of which roughly 27% are seen a single time; under 15% belongs to the top ten. The material was PBMCs, obtained before or after stereotactic body radiation therapy (not recorded which). These receptor sequences come from a donor aged 50 or older with non-small cell lung cancer.

This clonotype was recorded many times. The rearrangement links TRBV19 to TRBJ2-1; possible D gene TRBD2, 6 bases. The V end was cut by 2 bases, the J end by 2 bases, with 10 bases between. CDR1 LNHDA and CDR2 SQIVND come from the germline V gene (reference sequence). The CDR3 consists of 15 residues. The DNA of the CDR3 is TGTGCCAGTAGTATATGGTCTAGCGCCTACAATGAGCAGTTCTTC. This codes for CASSIWSSAYNEQFF.

This clonotype occurred many times. The chain has TRBV9 and TRBJ2-3, with D unresolved. V was clipped by 4 bases and J by 2 bases, with 5 bases between them. Germline-derived CDR1 and CDR2 are SGDLS and YYNGEE. The CDR3 spans 12 residues. CDR3 sequence: CASSQFTDTQYF. As DNA, the CDR3 is TGTGCCAGCAGCCAATTCACAGATACGCAGTATTTT.

This clonotype was seen more than once but under ten times. This likely reflects a read error, since a far larger clone is one base away. This chain joins TRBV6-4 and TRBJ2-3, with 8 bases fitting TRBD2. This CDR3 is 16 amino acids long. The V segment lost 4 bases and the J segment 1 base; nucleotides outside the gene matches: 7. The germline gives CDR1 MRHNA, CDR2 SNTAGT. Here the CDR3 reads CASSVGSGGGTDTQYF. CDR3 nucleotides: TGTGCCAGCAGTGTGGGCAGCGGGGGCGGCACAGATACGCAGTATTTT.

The sample holds many counts of this clonotype. The CDR3 DNA is TGTGCCAGTAGGTCGGACGGGTCATACAATCAGCCCCAGCATTTT. Translation: CASRSDGSYNQPQHF. The V call is TRBV19, the J call TRBJ1-5; D call uncertain. The CDR3 length is 15 residues. Germline-derived CDR1 and CDR2 are LNHDA and SQIVND (reference sequence). V lost 6 bases to trimming and J lost 3 bases, with 15 bases between them.

This clonotype was seen repeatedly, ten times or more. V gene TRBV19 combines with J gene TRBJ1-1; perhaps TRBD1 as D (5 bases). This CDR3 spans 14 amino acids. Germline CDR1 LNHDA, CDR2 SQIVND (reference sequence). The V and J ends lost 3 bases and 5 bases respectively, with 13 bases between them. CDR3 DNA: TGTGCCAGTAGTATTCTAGGGGATCGAACTGAAGCTTTCTTT. This translates into CASSILGDRTEAFF.

By share of the sample, this clonotype is medium-sized (0.01 to 0.1%). V gene TRBV19 combines with J gene TRBJ2-1; 7 bases agree with TRBD1. V trimming: 6 bases; J trimming: 2 bases; junction bases outside the gene matches: 10. This CDR3 comprises 16 residues. Germline lookup yields CDR1 LNHDA and CDR2 SQIVND (reference sequence). This CDR3 is CASSKRGTETYNEQFF. DNA for the CDR3: TGTGCCAGTAGCAAACGAGGGACAGAGACCTACAATGAGCAGTTCTTC.

As concerns this clonotype: A read error may be the cause here, since a much bigger clone is one base away. This sequence joins TRBV11-2 and TRBJ2-7; D might be TRBD2 (5 bases). V lost 11 bases and J lost 6, with 11 bases in between. The CDR3 has 10 amino acids. Germline CDR1 and CDR2: SGHAT and FQNNGV. The CDR3 is CAGGSSEQYF. The CDR3 nucleotides are TGTGCCGGCGGGTCCAGCGAGCAGTACTTC.

This clonotype is medium-sized by share. The chain couples TRBV6-1 to TRBJ2-7, with 14 bases lining up with TRBD2. The germline CDR1 and CDR2 sequences are MNHNS and SASEGT. The CDR3 is 15 residues long. After removal of 5 bases from V and 6 bases from J, the junction contained 6 bases not matched to a gene. DNA of the CDR3: TGTGCCAGCAGTACCACGGGACTAGCGGGAGTCGAGCAGTACTTC. Encoded protein: CASSTTGLAGVEQYF.

At least ten counts were recorded for this clonotype. This chain links TRBV29-1 with TRBJ2-3, with 7 bases matching TRBD2. V gave up 0 bases and J gave up 0 bases; unmatched junction bases: 12. CDR3 length: 18 amino acids. Germline V lookup: CDR1 SQVTM, CDR2 ANQGSEA. In DNA form, the CDR3 reads TGCAGCGTTGAAGATGGGGCCTGGGGAGGGAGGAGCACAGATACGCAGTATTTT. This codes for CSVEDGAWGGRSTDTQYF.

Points on this clonotype: A far larger clone is one nucleotide away, so this likely arose from a read error. The chain combines TRBV6-1 with TRBJ2-5, with 7 bases that match TRBD1. V lost 5 bases, J lost 4 bases, and 10 bases stayed unmatched. The CDR3 covers 15 residues. Germline loops: CDR1 MNHNS, CDR2 SASEGT. The CDR3 bases are TGTGCCAGCAGTTACCGCGACAGGGTAGGAGAGACCCAGTACTTC. Its protein is CASSYRDRVGETQYF.

In this sample, this clonotype is medium-sized. The chain joins TRBV5-1 to TRBJ1-2, with 7 bases fitting TRBD1. Trimming removed 0 bases from V and 6 bases from J; junction bases left unmatched: 5. CDR1 and CDR2 from the germline V gene are SGHRS and YFSETQ. The CDR3 length is 14 residues. The CDR3, as DNA: TGCGCCAGCAGCTTGGTAGGGGGCGACGATGGCTACACCTTC. Amino acids: CASSLVGGDDGYTF.

This clonotype was picked up many times. This sequence joins TRBV28 and TRBJ1-1; maybe TRBD1 (6 bases). CDR1 and CDR2 (germline): MDHEN, SYDVKM. V gave up 3 bases and J gave up 5 bases, with 16 bases separating them. This CDR3 region has 15 residues. The CDR3 DNA sequence: TGTGCCAGCAGTTTTTCCCCCATAACAGGGACTGAAGCTTTCTTT. The encoded protein is CASSFSPITGTEAFF.

V usage is TRBV9 and J usage is TRBJ2-3, with a possible D match to TRBD2 (5 bases). CDR1 is SGDLS and CDR2 is YYNGEE in the germline V gene. The CDR3 is 16 residues long. V was cut by 0 bases and J by 3 bases, with 14 bases left in between. CDR3 residues: CASSVEARRGTDTQYF. The CDR3 DNA reads as TGTGCCAGCAGCGTAGAGGCCAGGAGAGGGACAGATACGCAGTATTTT. Drawing the rest from reference TRBV9 and TRBJ2-3, the complete variable domain is DSGVTQTPKHLITATGQRVTLRCSPRSGDLSVYWYQQSLDQGLQFLIQYYNGEERAKGNILERFSAQQFPDLHSELNLSSLELGDSALYFCASSVEARRGTDTQYFGPGTRLTVL.

This clonotype came up many times. The chain recombines TRBV11-2 with TRBJ1-1; weak D call: TRBD1 (5 bases). The V end was cut by 4 bases, the J end by 10 bases, with 16 bases between. The CDR3 covers 13 residues. Per the germline V gene, CDR1 is SGHAT and CDR2 is FQNNGV. CDR3: CASSSSSTESAFF. In DNA form, the CDR3 reads TGTGCCAGCAGCTCCTCCTCGACAGAATCAGCTTTCTTT.

This clonotype was picked up many times. This sequence joins TRBV19 and TRBJ1-2; 7 bases map to TRBD1. V lost 5 bases to trimming and J lost 2 bases; unmatched junction nucleotides: 8. The CDR3 runs to 15 residues. Germline assignment: CDR1 LNHDA and CDR2 SQIVND (reference sequence). CDR3 in DNA: TGTGCCAGTAGTGTACCGACAGGGTTGAACTATGGCTACACCTTC. It translates to CASSVPTGLNYGYTF.

On this clonotype itself: Its ends do not fully match the called genes, so a read error is possible. The V call is TRBV7-7, the J call TRBJ2-1; possibly TRBD1 for D (5 bases). Germline V gene data show CDR1 as SSHAT and CDR2 as FNYEAQ (reference sequence). The CDR3 contains 14 residues. This CDR3 reads CASIPLGEYNEQFF. CDR3 in DNA: TGTGCTAGCATACCCCTAGGGGAATACAATGAGCAGTTCTTC. The full variable domain, with the rest looked up from reference TRBV7-7 and TRBJ2-1, is GAGVSQSPRYKVTKRGQDVTLRCDPISSHATLYWYQQALGQGPEFLTYFNYEAQPDKSGLPSDRFSAERPEGSISTLTIQRTEQRDSAMYRCASIPLGEYNEQFFGPGTRLTVL.

This clonotype is medium-sized in the sample. The V and J genes are TRBV6-1 and TRBJ1-5; D gene ambiguous. V was trimmed by 1 base and J by 3 bases, leaving 4 bases between them. The CDR3 consists of 13 residues. Germline-derived CDR1 and CDR2 are MNHNS and SASEGT. CDR3 bases: TGTGCCAGCAGTGAAGGGATCAATCAGCCCCAGCATTTT. Amino acids: CASSEGINQPQHF.

For this clonotype: Relative to the germline gene, one junction end is altered; a read error may explain this. The CDR3 DNA is TGCGCCAGCAGCCATGAAACGACAGGACGGTACAATGTGCAGTTCTTC. Amino acid sequence: CASSHETTGRYNVQFF. The rearrangement joins TRBV4-1 to TRBJ2-1; D may be TRBD1 (6 bases). CDR1 and CDR2 (germline): MGHRA, YSYEKL. The CDR3 is 16 residues long.

This clonotype appeared many times. As DNA, the CDR3 is TGCGCCAGCAGCTCGGGGGCCCGACTAGCGGGGGGCTTTGATACGCAGTATTTT. Translation gives CASSSGARLAGGFDTQYF. The chain couples TRBV5-1 to TRBJ2-3, with 13 bases identical to TRBD2. With 3 bases clipped from V and 6 bases from J, the junction kept 13 bases outside the gene matches. The germline CDR1 and CDR2 sequences are SGHRS and YFSETQ. The CDR3 has 18 amino acids.

This clonotype was detected ten times or more. The chain links TRBV9 to TRBJ2-3; 8 positions match TRBD2. The CDR3 contains 15 residues. In germline, CDR1 is SGDLS, CDR2 YYNGEE. V shed 6 bases, J shed 3 bases, and the junction held 9 bases outside the gene matches. For the CDR3, the DNA is TGTGCCAGCACCCTTAGCGGGGAACTAACAGATACGCAGTATTTT. It specifies CASTLSGELTDTQYF. Drawing the rest from reference TRBV9 and TRBJ2-3, the complete variable domain is DSGVTQTPKHLITATGQRVTLRCSPRSGDLSVYWYQQSLDQGLQFLIQYYNGEERAKGNILERFSAQQFPDLHSELNLSSLELGDSALYFCASTLSGELTDTQYFGPGTRLTVL.

As concerns this clonotype: This may be a read error, as it is one base from a much larger clone. The chain is built from TRBV7-9 and TRBJ2-5, with D unclear. The CDR3 is 13 amino acids. CDR1 is SEHNR, CDR2 FQNEAQ, per germline (reference sequence). DNA of the CDR3: TGTGCCAGCAACTTAGTTGGGGTCGAGACCCAGTACTTC. This encodes CASNLVGVETQYF. Filled out from reference TRBV7-9 and TRBJ2-5, the complete variable domain reads DTGVSQNPRHKITKRGQNVTFRCDPISEHNRLYWYRQTLGQGPEFLTYFQNEAQLEKSRLLSDRFSAERPKGSFSTLEIQRTEQGDSAMYLCASNLVGVETQYFGPGTRLLVL.

Ten or more counts support this clonotype. The rearrangement joins TRBV7-9 to TRBJ2-7; 9 nucleotides line up with TRBD2. The germline gives CDR1 SEHNR, CDR2 FQNEAQ (reference sequence). The V segment lost 5 bases and the J segment 2 bases; nucleotides outside the gene matches: 4. The CDR3 is 14 amino acids. This CDR3 is CASSVSGGTYEQYF. CDR3 coding DNA: TGTGCCAGCAGCGTTAGCGGGGGAACCTACGAGCAGTACTTC.

Of note for this clonotype: A read error is the likely source, as a far larger clone sits one nucleotide away. DNA of the CDR3: TGTGCCAGCAGTTACTCCAAGGGGTATGAGAAGTTCTTC. Amino acids: CASSYSKGYEKFF. This chain connects TRBV6-6 to TRBJ2-1, with D tentatively TRBD1 (5 bases). The CDR3 covers 13 residues. Germline-derived CDR1 and CDR2 are MNHNY and SVGAGI (reference sequence).

This clonotype is deemed medium-sized (0.01 to 0.1%). The chain is built from TRBV12-3 or TRBV12-4 and TRBJ2-1; D gene uncertain. This CDR3 spans 13 amino acids. V was shortened by 6 bases and J by 4 bases, with 10 bases between the two germline ends. The CDR3 is CASRITEYNEQFF. The CDR3 nucleotides are TGTGCCAGCAGGATTACCGAATACAATGAGCAGTTCTTC.

There are many counts of this clonotype. The chain joins TRBV13 to TRBJ1-2, with D tentatively TRBD1 (5 bases). V lost 3 bases to trimming and J lost 1 base, with 21 bases between them. The CDR3 loop spans 18 amino acids. Germline CDR1 PRHDT, CDR2 FYEKMQ (reference sequence). CDR3 amino acids: CASSFLKGRRGVNYGYTF. The CDR3 nucleotides are TGTGCCAGCAGCTTCCTCAAGGGACGGCGGGGAGTTAACTATGGCTACACCTTC.

This clonotype was counted at least ten times. The V gene is TRBV13, the J gene TRBJ2-2; D possibly corresponds to TRBD2 (6 bases). Deletions cut 3 bases from V and 1 base from J, with 24 bases between. The germline CDR1 and CDR2 sequences are PRHDT and FYEKMQ (reference sequence). This CDR3 is 20 amino acids long. The CDR3 loop is CASSFRTGVRGVKNTGELFF. CDR3 nucleotide sequence: TGTGCCAGCAGCTTTCGGACGGGGGTTCGCGGGGTAAAGAACACCGGGGAGCTGTTTTTT.

This clonotype was observed many times. One end of the junction fails to match germline, which may point to a read error. The V gene is TRBV7-7, the J gene TRBJ2-5; 11 bases are shared with TRBD2. CDR3 length: 15 amino acids. The germline V gene encodes CDR1 SSHAT and CDR2 FNYEAQ (reference sequence). CDR3 coding DNA: TGTGCTAGCAGCCCGGGACTAGCGGTGCAAGAGACCCAGTACTTC. Translation gives CASSPGLAVQETQYF.

This clonotype was seen many times. The chain is built from TRBV5-1 and TRBJ1-1; a weak D match, TRBD1 (6 bases). V was shortened by 3 bases and J by 3 bases, with 9 bases between the two germline ends. Germline CDR1 is SGHRS and CDR2 is YFSETQ. The CDR3 loop spans 13 amino acids. CDR3 DNA: TGCGCCAGCAGCTCAGGGGTGGACACTGAAGCTTTCTTT. It is translated as CASSSGVDTEAFF.